The rows below give T cell receptor beta chains drawn from one sample of a study of T cell repertoires in cytomegalovirus infection. The antigens these receptors bind are not known. One entry per CDR3 protein, called by TCRdb with MiXCR from the reads. The data contain 310,000 or so distinct CDR3 sequences, more than 20% of them singletons. This specimen was cultured PBMCs, taken from culture after CMV antigen stimulation. All receptors come from a human donor in good health (CMV status not recorded). Some clones in this sample may be carry-over from other donors' samples. CDR3s include the opening cysteine and the closing phenylalanine or tryptophan. A D gene is named only where the DNA matches it firmly. For some rows the clone size is stated as once, few or many, or as a class when expanded; others skip it.

TRBV28,TRBJ1-1,TRBD1,NA,TGTGCCAGCAGACCACGGACAGGGAGAATGAACACTGAAGCTTTCTTT,CASRPRTGRMNTEAFF
TRBV7-9,TRBJ2-1,NA,NA,TGTGCCAGCAGCTTCCCCCCAGGGTGGAGCTCCTACAATGAGCAGTCCTTC,CASSFPPGWSSYNEQSF
TRBV7-9,TRBJ2-3,NA,NA,TGTGCCAGCAGCTTAACGGCGGGACCGAGTGATACGCAGTATTTT,CASSLTAGPSDTQYF
TRBV6-1,TRBJ2-1,NA,NA,TGTGCCAGCAGCGACTCATGGGCTAAAAATGAGCAGTTCTTC,CASSDSWAKNEQFF
TRBV7-2,TRBJ2-5,TRBD1,NA,TGTGCCAGCAGCCAGGGACAGGGGCGGGAGACCCAGAACTTC,CASSQGQGRETQNF
TRBV5-1,TRBJ2-1,TRBD2,NA,TGCGCCAGCAGCTTCGTCCGGACTAGCGGGAGAGGCTACAATGAGCAGTTCTTC,CASSFVRTSGRGYNEQFF
TRBV20-1,TRBJ1-5,NA,many,TGCAGTGCTAGAGATCTGGGGGCCGAGCATCAGCCCCAGCATTTT,CSARDLGAEHQPQHF
TRBV6-6,TRBJ2-1,NA,NA,TGTGCCAGCAGGTTAGCGGCCCGACAGGTAAATGAGCAGTTCTTC,CASRLAARQVNEQFF
TRBV29-1,TRBJ2-3,NA,once,TGCAGCGTTGAAGTCCGGCGCACAGATACGCAGTATTTT,CSVEVRRTDTQYF
TRBV6-2/TRBV6-3,TRBJ1-2,TRBD1,NA,TGTGCCAGCAGTTACGGGACAGGGAATAACTATGGCTACACCTTC,CASSYGTGNNYGYTF
TRBV7-3,TRBJ2-2,NA,NA,TGTGCCAGCAGTCACAATAGTCTAGCCGGGGAGCTGTTTTTT,CASSHNSLAGELFF
TRBV29-1,TRBJ2-3,NA,once,TGCAGCGTTAAGGCCTCGGGCACAGATACGCAGTATTTT,CSVKASGTDTQYF
TRBV28,TRBJ1-2,NA,NA,TGTGCCAGCAACCCCCCCGGGGGTGGCTACACCTTC,CASNPPGGGYTF
TRBV20-1,TRBJ2-1,TRBD2,few,TGCAGTGCTAGTAGCAGCGGGAGCTCCCACAATGAGCAGTTCTTC,CSASSSGSSHNEQFF
TRBV12-3/TRBV12-4,TRBJ2-3,NA,many,TGTGCCAGCAGTCACACAGATACGCAGTATTTT,CASSHTDTQYF
TRBV7-9,TRBJ1-4,NA,few,TGTGCCAGTTCCCGGGGGGAGAGTGAAAAACTGTTTTTT,CASSRGESEKLFF
TRBV19,TRBJ1-2,NA,NA,TGTGCCAGTAGTATGTCAGGGGAGTATTCTAACTATGGCTACACCTTC,CASSMSGEYSNYGYTF
TRBV4-1,TRBJ2-5,TRBD2,NA,TGCGCCAGCAGCCAAGGAGGACTAGCGGGCCCTACGGGAGGGACCCAGTACTTC,CASSQGGLAGPTGGTQYF
TRBV7-3,TRBJ1-1,NA,medium-sized,TGTGCCAGCAGCTCAACACCCTACACTGAAGCTTTCTTT,CASSSTPYTEAFF
TRBV14,TRBJ1-3,NA,NA,TGTGCCAGCAGCCATCGCGGGAGCTCTGGAAACACCATATATTTT,CASSHRGSSGNTIYF
TRBV28,TRBJ2-3,TRBD1,many,TGTGCCAGCAGTCCAGGACAGGGCCCGGGCACAGATACGCAGTATTTT,CASSPGQGPGTDTQYF
TRBV28,TRBJ2-2,NA,NA,TGTGCCAGCACCCCCGGGTCTCCCGGGGAGCTGTTTTTT,CASTPGSPGELFF
TRBV29-1,TRBJ2-7,NA,few,TGCAGCGTTCGGAATACCTACGAGCAGTACTTC,CSVRNTYEQYF
TRBV19,TRBJ2-5,NA,NA,TGTGCCAGTGGTATTCAGGGCCGGGAGACCCAGTACTTC,CASGIQGRETQYF
TRBV28,TRBJ2-7,NA,many,TGTGCCAGCACTCCTGGGTCAGGGACCTACGAGCAGTACTTC,CASTPGSGTYEQYF
TRBV4-1,TRBJ1-4,NA,NA,TGCGCCAGCAGCCAAGTGGCTAATGAAAAACTGTTTTTT,CASSQVANEKLFF
TRBV20-1,TRBJ2-6,NA,NA,TGCAGTGTCGTCGGGGCCAACGTCCTGACTTTC,CSVVGANVLTF
TRBV7-2,TRBJ2-1,NA,many,TGTGCCAGCAGCTCCCCCTTTCAGCGAACCTACAATGAGCAGTTCTTC,CASSSPFQRTYNEQFF
TRBV7-2,TRBJ2-5,NA,many,TGTGCCAGCAGCCCCGGGGTGCAGGGAGAGACCCAGTACTTC,CASSPGVQGETQYF
TRBV7-9,TRBJ2-5,TRBD1,few,TGTGCCAGCATGGACCTTCGACAGGGCCAAGAGACCCAGTACTTC,CASMDLRQGQETQYF
TRBV6-9,TRBJ2-2,NA,many,TGTGCCAGCACCATTAGTAGAGGGTACCGGGAGCTGTTTTTT,CASTISRGYRELFF
TRBV7-2,TRBJ1-2,TRBD1,many,TGTGCCAGCAGCCTGGGACAGTCCGCGTATGGCTACACCTTC,CASSLGQSAYGYTF
TRBV19,TRBJ1-6,NA,few,TGTGCCAGTAGTATCAGCCGGATGTGGGATAATTCACCCCTCCACTTT,CASSISRMWDNSPLHF
TRBV7-6,TRBJ1-6,NA,many,TGTGCCAGCAGCTTAGGGCTGAGGGCCTCTAATTCACCCCTCCACTTT,CASSLGLRASNSPLHF
TRBV18,TRBJ2-7,TRBD1,NA,TGTGCCAGCTCACCTTTAGGACAGGGGCCAACCTACGAGCAGTACTTC,CASSPLGQGPTYEQYF
TRBV12-5,TRBJ2-5,TRBD1,NA,TGTGCTAGTGGTACAGGGGGGGAGACCCAGTACTTC,CASGTGGETQYF
TRBV7-2,TRBJ2-1,NA,many,TGTGCCAGCAGCTCGCGCGCATCCTACAATGAGCAGTTCTTC,CASSSRASYNEQFF
TRBV15,TRBJ2-7,TRBD2,few,TGTGCCACCAGCAGGGGACTACCATCCTCCTACGAGCAGTACTTC,CATSRGLPSSYEQYF
TRBV24-1,TRBJ2-1,NA,NA,TGTGCCACCAGTGATCCCGGGACGGCCTTTGGTGAGCAGTTCTTC,CATSDPGTAFGEQFF
TRBV7-7,TRBJ2-2,TRBD2,NA,TGTGCTAGCAGCCCTCTGGGCGGGAGTGTCACCGGGGAGCTGTTTTTT,CASSPLGGSVTGELFF
TRBV27,TRBJ2-1,TRBD2,few,TGTGCCAGCAGTCCGACCCCGGGGGGTCACAATGAGCAGTTCTTC,CASSPTPGGHNEQFF
TRBV19,TRBJ2-1,TRBD2,NA,TGTGCCAGTAGTATTGGCGGGGGAATATACAATGAGCAGTTCTTC,CASSIGGGIYNEQFF
TRBV7-3,TRBJ2-1,NA,few,TGTGCCAGCAGCTTAGCTAGCCCTAGCTCCTACAATGAGCAGTTCTTC,CASSLASPSSYNEQFF
TRBV6-1,TRBJ2-7,NA,NA,TGTGCCAGCAGTGAAGTTGGGGGCAGGTCATCCGAGCAGTACTTC,CASSEVGGRSSEQYF
TRBV7-2,TRBJ2-1,NA,few,TGTGCCAGCAGCCCGGACCGAGGAGGTGAGCAGTTCTTC,CASSPDRGGEQFF
TRBV7-3,TRBJ2-1,TRBD2,NA,TGTGCCAGCAGCTCGACGGGAGGGCTATACAATGAGCAGTTCTTC,CASSSTGGLYNEQFF
TRBV12-3/TRBV12-4,TRBJ1-1,TRBD1,NA,TGTGCCAGCAGTTTAGGGCAGGGGGCAGGGACTGAAGCTTTCTTT,CASSLGQGAGTEAFF
TRBV7-2,TRBJ2-5,TRBD2,many,TGTGCCAGCAGACGTAGCGGGAGAAGGGAAGAGACCCAGTACTTC,CASRRSGRREETQYF
TRBV20-1,TRBJ2-5,NA,many,TGCAGTGCTAGCGGTTTCCTAGCGCAAGAGACCCAGTACTTC,CSASGFLAQETQYF
TRBV7-8,TRBJ2-5,NA,few,TGTGCCAGCAGCTTAGACCCGGGTCGGGGGTACTTC,CASSLDPGRGYF
TRBV19,TRBJ2-4,TRBD1,few,TGTGCCAGTAGTGTCCTACAGGGGGCGGGAAACATTCAGTACTTC,CASSVLQGAGNIQYF
TRBV5-1,TRBJ1-2,NA,NA,TGCGCCAGCAGCTTAAGGACTACTCCAAGGAACTATGGCTACACCTTC,CASSLRTTPRNYGYTF
TRBV18,TRBJ2-2,NA,few,TGTGCCAGCTCACCACCAGACCACTCCTACACCGGGGAGCTGTTTTTT,CASSPPDHSYTGELFF
TRBV12-3/TRBV12-4,TRBJ1-4,TRBD1,NA,TGTGCCAGCACCCCGTACTCAACAGGGGGAAGAGGTGAAAAACTGTTTTTT,CASTPYSTGGRGEKLFF
TRBV28,TRBJ2-1,TRBD1,NA,TGTGCCAGCAGTTCCCCGGGACAGGGGGCATACAATGAGCAGTTCTTC,CASSSPGQGAYNEQFF
TRBV7-2,TRBJ2-2,NA,NA,TGTGCCAGCAGCCCCGACTCGGTCACCGGGGAGCTGTTTTTT,CASSPDSVTGELFF
TRBV6-1,TRBJ2-2,TRBD1,NA,TGTGCCAGCAGAAAGGACAGGAACGCGAACACCGGGGAGCTGTTTTTT,CASRKDRNANTGELFF
TRBV11-2,TRBJ2-2,TRBD1,NA,TGTGCCAGCAGCCTAAGACAGGGACCGAACACCGGGGAGCTGTTTTTT,CASSLRQGPNTGELFF
TRBV20-1,TRBJ2-3,NA,few,TGCAGTGCGGCCATTCCTTTACCTAGAAAGCGGACAGATACGCAGTATTTT,CSAAIPLPRKRTDTQYF
TRBV7-2,TRBJ1-2,TRBD1,many,TGTGCCAGCAGCCCAGGGGGGCGAAGGGGCTACACCTTC,CASSPGGRRGYTF